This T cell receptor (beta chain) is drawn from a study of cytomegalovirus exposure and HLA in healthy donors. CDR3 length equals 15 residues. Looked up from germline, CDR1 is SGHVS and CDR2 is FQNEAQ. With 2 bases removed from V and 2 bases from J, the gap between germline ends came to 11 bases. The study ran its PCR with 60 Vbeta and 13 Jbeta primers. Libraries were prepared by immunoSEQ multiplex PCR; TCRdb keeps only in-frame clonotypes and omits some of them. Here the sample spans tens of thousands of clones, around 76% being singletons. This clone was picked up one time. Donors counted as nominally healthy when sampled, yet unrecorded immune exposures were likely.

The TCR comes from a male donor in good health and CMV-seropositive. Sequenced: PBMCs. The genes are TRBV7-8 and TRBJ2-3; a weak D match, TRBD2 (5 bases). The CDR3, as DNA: TGTGCCAGCAGCTTACTAGCCGTTTACACAGATACGCAGTATTTT. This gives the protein CASSLLAVYTDTQYF.